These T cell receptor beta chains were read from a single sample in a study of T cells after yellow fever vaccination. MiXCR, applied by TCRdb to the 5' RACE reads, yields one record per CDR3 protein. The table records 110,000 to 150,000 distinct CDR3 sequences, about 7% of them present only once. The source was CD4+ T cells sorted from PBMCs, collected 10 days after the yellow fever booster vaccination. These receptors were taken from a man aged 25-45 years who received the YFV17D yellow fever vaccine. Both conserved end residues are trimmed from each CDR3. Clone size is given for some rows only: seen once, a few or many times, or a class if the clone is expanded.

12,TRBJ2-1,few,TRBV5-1,ASSLSGRSHEQF
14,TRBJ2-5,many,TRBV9,ASSVDGAGGKETQY
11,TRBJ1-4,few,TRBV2,ARAGGRNEKLF
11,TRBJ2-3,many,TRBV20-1,SALQRRTDTQY
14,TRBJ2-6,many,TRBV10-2,ASRGTGASGANVLT
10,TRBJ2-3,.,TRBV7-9,ASSPRSDTQY
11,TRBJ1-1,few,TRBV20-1,SARVGANTEAF
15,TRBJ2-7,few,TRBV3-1,ACSQDGDYPFSYEQY
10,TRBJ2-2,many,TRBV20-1,SARIRAGELF
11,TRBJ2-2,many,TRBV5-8,ASSRRPTGELF
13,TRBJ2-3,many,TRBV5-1,ASSLVLTPADTQY
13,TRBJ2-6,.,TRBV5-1,ASTLQGSGANVLT
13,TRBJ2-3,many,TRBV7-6,ASSLTLQTTDTQY
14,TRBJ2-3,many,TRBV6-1,ASSVFLGQAVDTQY
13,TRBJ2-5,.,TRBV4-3,ASSQEVDLGETQY
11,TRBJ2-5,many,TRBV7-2,ASSLARQETQY
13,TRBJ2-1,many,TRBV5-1,ASSVSGVLGGEQF
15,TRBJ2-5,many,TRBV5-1,ASSSNLRGRGPETQY
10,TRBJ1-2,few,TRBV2,ASSPTGGGYT
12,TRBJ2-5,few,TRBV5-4,ASSSLGEGETQY
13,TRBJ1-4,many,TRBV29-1,SAGPDSSTNEKLF
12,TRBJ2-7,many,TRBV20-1,SARSNRGLNEQY
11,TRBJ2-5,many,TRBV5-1,ASSGPNGETQY
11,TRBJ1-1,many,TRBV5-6,ASSLASGRLAF
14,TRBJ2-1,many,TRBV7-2,ASSLAGGASYNEQF
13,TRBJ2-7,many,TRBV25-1,ASSPVESLSYEQY
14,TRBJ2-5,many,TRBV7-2,ASSLAASLGQETQY
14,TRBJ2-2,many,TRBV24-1,ATSASSGGRIGELF
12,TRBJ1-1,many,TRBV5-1,ASSRDRGGTEAF
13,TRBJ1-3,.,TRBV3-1,ASSPTWGAGNTIY
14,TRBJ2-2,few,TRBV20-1,SARGPPGEDTGELF
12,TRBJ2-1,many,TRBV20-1,SARTSGKYNEQF
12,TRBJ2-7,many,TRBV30,AWSIRQGAYEQY
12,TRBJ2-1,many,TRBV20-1,SAYLSGRTNEQF
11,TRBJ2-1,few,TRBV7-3,ASSTYNPPEQF
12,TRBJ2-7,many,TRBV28,ASSGPGGGYEQY
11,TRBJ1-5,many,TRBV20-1,SARLSVNQPQH
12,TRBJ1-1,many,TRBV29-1,SASPGGKNTEAF
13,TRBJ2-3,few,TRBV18,ASSPGLAPPDTQY
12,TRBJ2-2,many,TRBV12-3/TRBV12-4,ASRYRRNTGELF
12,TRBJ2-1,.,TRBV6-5,ASSYDGLNNEQF
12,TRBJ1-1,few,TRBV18,ASSPTQGGTEAF
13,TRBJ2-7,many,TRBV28,ASSLGFTGDYEQY
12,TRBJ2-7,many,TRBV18,ASSPALAGDEQY
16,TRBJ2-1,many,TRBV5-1,ASSTFPPGGFLGNEQF
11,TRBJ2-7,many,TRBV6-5,ASSFGQTYEQY
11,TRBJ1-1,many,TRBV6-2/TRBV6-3,ASSYRYSTEAF
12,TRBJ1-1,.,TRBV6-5,ASSYDIGTAEAF
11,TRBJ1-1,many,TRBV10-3,AISESGNTEAF
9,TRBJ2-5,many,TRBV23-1,ASSHWQTQY
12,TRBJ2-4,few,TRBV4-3,ASSQVGRVNIQY
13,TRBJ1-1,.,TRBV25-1,ASSVQGTMNTEAF
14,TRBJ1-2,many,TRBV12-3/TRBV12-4,ASLGPRGSVNYGYT
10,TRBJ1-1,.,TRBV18,ASSPGYTEAF
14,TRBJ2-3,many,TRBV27,ASSLGLAGATDTQY
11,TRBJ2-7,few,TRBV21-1,ASSKPSPLEQY
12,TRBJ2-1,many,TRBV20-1,SASGRIVSWEQF
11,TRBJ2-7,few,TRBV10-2,ASTGGSGYEQY
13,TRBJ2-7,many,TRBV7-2,ASSERGARSYEQY
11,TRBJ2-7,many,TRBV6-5,ASSYPKAPRQY